This entry is about one T cell receptor beta chain. The record originates from a study of blood T cell repertoires in COVID-19. The junction had 8 bases not matched to a gene; V was cut back by 7 bases and J by 4 bases. The CDR3 spans 14 residues. Germline loops: CDR1 SNHLY, CDR2 FYNNEI. Clones were read by immunoSEQ multiplex PCR, and TCRdb kept only the in-frame ones, dropping some. The sample holds about 240,000 clones, around 90% seen once. V and J are TRBV2 and TRBJ2-3, with 7 bases that match TRBD2. This clonotype originated in a man aged 55 to 70 who had recovered from COVID-19. The sample was peripheral blood. The CDR3 DNA reads TGTGCCAGCACGTCGGGGACTACGGCAGATACGCAGTATTTT. It yields the protein CASTSGTTADTQYF.